This TCR beta chain was sequenced for a study of somatic mutations in cytotoxic T cells in rheumatoid arthritis. Study conclusions and caveats: The authors did not know the antigen targets of the expanded CD8+ clones.

Germline CDR1 MNHNY, CDR2 SVGAGI (reference sequence). The CDR3 spans 12 residues. V lost 6 bases and J 1 base, leaving 6 bases between the germline ends. This clone was seen only a few times. Antigen specificity is unknown. CD4+ cells and CD8+ cells were each obtained through positive magnetic bead selection, and their purity was assessed by flow cytometry. Only in-frame clones appear in the TCRdb table, and some are missing; sequencing was by immunoSEQ multiplex PCR. Of about 6,900 clones listed, 65% to 85% are singletons. This clonotype was sampled from an adult with rheumatoid arthritis. The chain recombines TRBV6-6 with TRBJ1-1; no clear D gene. The specimen sequenced was CD8+ T cells sorted from blood. The chain's CDR3 is CASSNGNTEAFF. CDR3 coding DNA: TGTGCCAGCAGCAACGGGAACACTGAAGCTTTCTTT.